The present T cell receptor beta chain was sequenced within a study of T cells in Graves' hyperthyroidism and ophthalmopathy (dated by TCRdb to between 2018 and 2021). In terms of the full investigation: Peripheral blood was sampled at the time of initial diagnosis, prior to any treatment. Once sampling was done, hyperthyroidism patients were given methimazole at a starting dose of 30 mg daily, whereas ophthalmopathy patients were given high-dose intravenous methylprednisolone. TCR V-J signatures able to tell the groups apart were searched for in a discovery cohort of 95 or so patients, of whom around 43 had Graves' ophthalmopathy and 55 to 65 had stable Graves' hyperthyroidism. Prospective prediction of ophthalmopathy was tested in an independent validation cohort of 18 to 20 hyperthyroidism patients and some 17 patients who later progressed to ophthalmopathy. TCR Vbeta CDR3 sequencing of some 140 peripheral blood samples (fewer than 45 ophthalmopathy, 75 hyperthyroidism and some 17 progressor patients) is reported in the paper. Thyroid tissue and blood T-cell repertoires from more than 5 Graves' hyperthyroidism patients were also compared in the study. The roughly 91 discovery patients were randomly divided into training and test sets at a 7:3 ratio. The study at large found these results: In validation, the model predicted progression to ophthalmopathy with approximately 70% sensitivity and roughly 75% specificity, a median of 6.5 months before onset. No statistical method was used to fix the sample size in advance, and group allocation was not hidden from the investigators. Most expanded thyroid clonotypes (frequency above 0.001) were also found in blood, which suggests that blood repertoires may mirror thyroid immune responses. Ophthalmopathy was separated from stable hyperthyroidism by a 13 V-J signature model, with 85% to 90% sensitivity and approximately 84% specificity obtained in cross-validation and 80%/75% obtained in testing.

From cysteine to phenylalanine, the CDR3 is 15 amino acids long. Only CDR3 DNA is held: 45 bases, read in frame from base 1. In the germline V gene, CDR1 corresponds to SGDLS and CDR2 to YYNGEE. Deletion took 1 base off V and 5 bases off J, with a span of 15 bases between the germline ends. Graves' hyperthyroidism was defined as stable when no progression to ophthalmopathy occurred over 18 months of follow-up. Hyperthyroidism patients were newly diagnosed, had a disease duration of under 2 months, and were aged 18 to 65 years. The study excluded patients with uncontrolled infections, other autoimmune diseases, pregnancy or lactation. Diagnoses were based on clinical symptoms, serum thyroxine and TRAb, thyroid ultrasound and orbital computed tomography. Ficoll-Paque density gradient centrifugation was used to isolate PBMCs from approximately 11 ml of fresh peripheral blood. Total RNA was extracted with Trizol reagent, and quality was checked on an Agilent 2100 Bioanalyzer.

The TCR beta CDR3 regions were amplified from the RNA transcripts. For the first round of RT-PCR on the TCR CDR3, the HTBI primer set was used together with the Qiagen OneStep RT-PCR kit. The libraries were constructed in a second round of multiplex PCR and then size-selected and purified. Paired-end sequencing of the libraries was performed with 100 bp reads on an Illumina HiSeq2000. Per the authors' processing: SOAPnuke was used to process the raw data, with reads discarded if the reads contained adapters or uncalled bases, had a mean Phred below 15, or lacked an exact constant-primer or identifier match. COPE v1.2.5 was used to merge the high-quality paired reads, and each unique nucleotide sequence was defined as a clonotype. Clonotypes were aligned to IMGT TRBV, TRBD and TRBJ reference segments using MiTCR v1.1. The analysis included only V-J combinations with a frequency above 0.0001, which together covered around 99% of the repertoires. A TCS score was defined as the ratio of F50 (clonal expansion) to E x V (chaos), with BLOSUM62-based TCRdist applied between CDR3 peptides within each V-J. Welch's t-statistics and random forest reduced roughly 500 V-J features to fewer than 15, which were used in a naive Bayes classifier (R e1071). Thyroid-blood repertoire similarity was quantified with the Morisita-Horn index. Clones were called with MiXCR by TCRdb after fastp trimmed the public reads at Q25, and only in-frame beta chains were retained. Every entry covers one CDR3 protein and lists the most common genes and DNA from its rows. These V and J calls derive from TCRdb rather than the authors' analysis. The sample table contains over 700,000 distinct CDR3 sequences; only one count was recorded for 30% to 40% of them. The leading ten clones occupy roughly 31% of the sample.

This clonotype was counted many times. What antigen it recognizes has not been identified. No much larger clone exists at a distance of one base, and base qualities are not known. The rearrangement joined TRBV9 to TRBJ2-5; the D gene cannot be resolved reliably. Sequences were obtained from blood. The sequence was collected from a woman aged 40 to 50 with Graves' hyperthyroidism. Here is the DNA: TGTGCCAGCAGCGTAACTCCGATGACTGAGGAGACCCAGTACTTC. This encodes CASSVTPMTEETQYF.